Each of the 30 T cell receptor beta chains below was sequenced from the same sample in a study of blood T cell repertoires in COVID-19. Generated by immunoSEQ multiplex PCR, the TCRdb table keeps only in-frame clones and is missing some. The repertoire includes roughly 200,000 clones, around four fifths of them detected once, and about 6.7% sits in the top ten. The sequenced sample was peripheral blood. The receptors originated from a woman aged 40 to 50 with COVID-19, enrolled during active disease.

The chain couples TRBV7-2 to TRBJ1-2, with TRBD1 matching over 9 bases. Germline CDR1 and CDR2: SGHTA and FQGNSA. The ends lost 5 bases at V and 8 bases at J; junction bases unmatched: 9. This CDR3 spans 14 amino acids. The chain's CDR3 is CASSSTGTGSGYTF. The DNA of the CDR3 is TGTGCCAGCAGCAGTACCGGGACAGGGAGCGGCTACACCTTC.

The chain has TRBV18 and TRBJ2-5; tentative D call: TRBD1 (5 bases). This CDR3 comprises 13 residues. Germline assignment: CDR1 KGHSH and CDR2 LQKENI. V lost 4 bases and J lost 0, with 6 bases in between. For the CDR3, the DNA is TGTGCCAGCTCACAGGGGTACCAAGAGACCCAGTACTTC. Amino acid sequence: CASSQGYQETQYF.

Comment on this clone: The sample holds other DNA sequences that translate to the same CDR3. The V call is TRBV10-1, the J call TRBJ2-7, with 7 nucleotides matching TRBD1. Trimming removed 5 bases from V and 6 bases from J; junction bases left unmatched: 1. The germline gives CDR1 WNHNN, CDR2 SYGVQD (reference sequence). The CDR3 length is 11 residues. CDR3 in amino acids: CASSPGGEQYF. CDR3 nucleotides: TGCGCCAGCAGTCCAGGGGGCGAGCAGTACTTC.

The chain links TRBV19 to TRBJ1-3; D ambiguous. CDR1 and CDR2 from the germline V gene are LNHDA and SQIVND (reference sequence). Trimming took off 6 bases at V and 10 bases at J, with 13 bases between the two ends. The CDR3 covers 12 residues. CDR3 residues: CASRPIGGTIYF. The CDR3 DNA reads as TGTGCCAGTAGGCCTATTGGAGGGACCATATATTTT.

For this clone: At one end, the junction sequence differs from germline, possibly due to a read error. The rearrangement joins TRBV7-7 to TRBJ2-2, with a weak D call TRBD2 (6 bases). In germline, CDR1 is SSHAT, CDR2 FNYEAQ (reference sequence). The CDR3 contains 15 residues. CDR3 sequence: CASSSRGMDTGELFF. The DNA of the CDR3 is TGTGCTAGCAGCTCCCGGGGGATGGACACCGGGGAGCTGTTTTTT.

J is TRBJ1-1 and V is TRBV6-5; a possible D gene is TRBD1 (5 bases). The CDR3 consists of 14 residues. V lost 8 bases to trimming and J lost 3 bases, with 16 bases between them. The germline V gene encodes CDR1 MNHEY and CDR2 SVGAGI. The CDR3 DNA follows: TGTGCCAGCCGCAGGCCCCTAGGGGACACTGAAGCTTTCTTT. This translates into CASRRPLGDTEAFF.

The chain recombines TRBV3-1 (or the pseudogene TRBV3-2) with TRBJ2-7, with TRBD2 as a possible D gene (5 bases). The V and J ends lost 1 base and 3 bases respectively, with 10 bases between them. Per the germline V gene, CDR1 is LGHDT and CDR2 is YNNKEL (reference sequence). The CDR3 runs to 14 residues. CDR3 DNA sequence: TGTGCCAGCAGCCAAGTACGACGGGACTACGAGCAGTACTTC. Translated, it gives CASSQVRRDYEQYF.

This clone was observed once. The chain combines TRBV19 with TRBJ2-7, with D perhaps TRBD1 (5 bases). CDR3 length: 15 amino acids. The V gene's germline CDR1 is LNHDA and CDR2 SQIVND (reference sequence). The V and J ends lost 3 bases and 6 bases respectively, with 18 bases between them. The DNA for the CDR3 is TGTGCCAGTAGTATTGGCACAAGGGGAATGGGCGAGCAGTACTTC. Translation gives CASSIGTRGMGEQYF.

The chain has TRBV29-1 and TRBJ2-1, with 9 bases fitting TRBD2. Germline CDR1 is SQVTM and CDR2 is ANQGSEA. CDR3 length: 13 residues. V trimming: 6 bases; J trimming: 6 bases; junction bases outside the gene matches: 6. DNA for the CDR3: TGCAGCGTATTAGCGGGAGCGGGCAATGAGCAGTTCTTC. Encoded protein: CSVLAGAGNEQFF.

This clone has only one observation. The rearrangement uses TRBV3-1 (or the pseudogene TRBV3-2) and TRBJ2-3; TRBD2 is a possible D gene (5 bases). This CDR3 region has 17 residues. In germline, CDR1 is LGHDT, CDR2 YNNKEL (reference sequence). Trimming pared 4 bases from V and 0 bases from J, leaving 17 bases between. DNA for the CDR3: TGTGCCAGCAGCCCCTATTCCATATGGGAGAGCACAGATACGCAGTATTTT. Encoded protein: CASSPYSIWESTDTQYF.

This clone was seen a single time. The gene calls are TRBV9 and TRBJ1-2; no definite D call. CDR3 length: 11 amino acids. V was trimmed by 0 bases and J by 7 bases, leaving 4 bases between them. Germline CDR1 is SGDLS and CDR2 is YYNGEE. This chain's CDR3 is CASSVDGGYTF. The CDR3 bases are TGTGCCAGCAGCGTAGACGGTGGCTACACCTTC.

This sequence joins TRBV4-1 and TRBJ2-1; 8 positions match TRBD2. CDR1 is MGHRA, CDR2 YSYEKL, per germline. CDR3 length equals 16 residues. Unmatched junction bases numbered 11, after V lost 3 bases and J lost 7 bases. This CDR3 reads CASSQPRGLGYNEQFF. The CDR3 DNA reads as TGCGCCAGCAGCCAGCCCAGGGGACTAGGATATAATGAGCAGTTCTTC.

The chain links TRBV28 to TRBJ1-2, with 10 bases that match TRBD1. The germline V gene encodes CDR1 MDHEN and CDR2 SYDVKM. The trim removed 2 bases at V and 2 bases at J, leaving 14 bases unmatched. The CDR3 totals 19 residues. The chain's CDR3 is CASSLAGFPRDRGNYGYTF. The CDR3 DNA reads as TGTGCCAGCAGTTTAGCCGGGTTCCCACGGGACAGGGGCAACTATGGCTACACCTTC.

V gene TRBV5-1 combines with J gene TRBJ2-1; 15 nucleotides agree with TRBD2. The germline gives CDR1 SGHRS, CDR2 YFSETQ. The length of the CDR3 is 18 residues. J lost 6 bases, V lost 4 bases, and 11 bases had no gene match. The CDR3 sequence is CASSLGLAGGAFSNEQFF. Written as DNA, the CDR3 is TGCGCCAGCAGCCTGGGACTAGCGGGAGGCGCATTTTCCAATGAGCAGTTCTTC.

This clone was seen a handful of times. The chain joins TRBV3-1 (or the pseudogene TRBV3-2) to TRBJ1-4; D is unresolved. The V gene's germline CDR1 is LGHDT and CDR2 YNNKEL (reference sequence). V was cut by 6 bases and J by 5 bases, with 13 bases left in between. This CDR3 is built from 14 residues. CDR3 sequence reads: CASRAREPNEKLFF. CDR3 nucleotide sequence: TGTGCCAGCAGGGCGAGGGAACCCAATGAAAAACTGTTTTTT.

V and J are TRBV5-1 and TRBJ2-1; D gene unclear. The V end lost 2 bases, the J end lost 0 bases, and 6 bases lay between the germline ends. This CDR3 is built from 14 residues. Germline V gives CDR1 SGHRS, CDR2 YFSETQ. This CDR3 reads CASSFRSSYNEQFF. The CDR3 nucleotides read TGCGCCAGCAGCTTTCGGTCCTCCTACAATGAGCAGTTCTTC.

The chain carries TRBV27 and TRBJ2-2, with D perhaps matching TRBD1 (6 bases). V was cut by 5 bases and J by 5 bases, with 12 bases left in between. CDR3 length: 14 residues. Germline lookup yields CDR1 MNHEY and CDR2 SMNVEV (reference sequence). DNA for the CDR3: TGTGCCAGCAGTGTAACACAGGGTACCGGGGAGCTGTTTTTT. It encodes CASSVTQGTGELFF.

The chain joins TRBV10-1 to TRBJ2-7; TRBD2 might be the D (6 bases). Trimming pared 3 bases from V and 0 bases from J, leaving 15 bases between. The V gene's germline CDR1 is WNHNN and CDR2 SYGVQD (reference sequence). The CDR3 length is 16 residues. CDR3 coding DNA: TGCGCCAGCAGTGATAGTCGTGACGGGAGCTCCTACGAGCAGTACTTC. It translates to CASSDSRDGSSYEQYF.

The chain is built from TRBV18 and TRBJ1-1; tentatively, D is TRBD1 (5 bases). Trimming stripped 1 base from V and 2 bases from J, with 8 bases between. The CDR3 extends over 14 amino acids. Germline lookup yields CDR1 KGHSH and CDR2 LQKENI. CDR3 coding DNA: TGTGCCAGCTCACCACAGGGGCTAAACACTGAAGCTTTCTTT. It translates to CASSPQGLNTEAFF.

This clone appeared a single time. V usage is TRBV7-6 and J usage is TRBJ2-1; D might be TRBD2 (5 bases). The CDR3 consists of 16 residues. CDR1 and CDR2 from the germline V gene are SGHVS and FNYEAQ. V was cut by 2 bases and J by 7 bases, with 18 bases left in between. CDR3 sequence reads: CASSLWSGVTFNEQFF. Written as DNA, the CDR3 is TGTGCCAGCAGCTTATGGTCCGGGGTCACCTTTAATGAGCAGTTCTTC.

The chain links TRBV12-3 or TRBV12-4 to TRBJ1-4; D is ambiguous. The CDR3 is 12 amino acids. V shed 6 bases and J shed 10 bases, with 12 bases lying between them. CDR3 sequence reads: CASRDYLGKLFF. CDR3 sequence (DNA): TGTGCCAGCAGAGACTACTTAGGAAAACTGTTTTTT.

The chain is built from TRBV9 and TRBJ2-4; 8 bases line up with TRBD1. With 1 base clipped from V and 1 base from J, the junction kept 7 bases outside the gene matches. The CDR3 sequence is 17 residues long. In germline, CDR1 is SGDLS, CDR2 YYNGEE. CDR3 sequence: CASSVHGTGTAKNIQYF. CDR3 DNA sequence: TGTGCCAGCAGCGTACACGGGACAGGTACGGCCAAAAACATTCAGTACTTC.

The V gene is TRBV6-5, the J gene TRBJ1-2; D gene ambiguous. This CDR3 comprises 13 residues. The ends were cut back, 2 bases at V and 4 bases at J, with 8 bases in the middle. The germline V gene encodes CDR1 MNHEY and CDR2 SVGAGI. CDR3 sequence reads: CASSYGEGYGYTF. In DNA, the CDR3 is TGTGCCAGCAGTTACGGGGAGGGCTATGGCTACACCTTC.

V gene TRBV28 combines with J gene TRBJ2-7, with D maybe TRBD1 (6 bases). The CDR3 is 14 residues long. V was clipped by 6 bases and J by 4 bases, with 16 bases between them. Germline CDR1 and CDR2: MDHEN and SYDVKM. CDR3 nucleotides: TGTGCCAGCAGAGAAGGACAGCACTCGTACGAGCAGTACTTC. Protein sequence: CASREGQHSYEQYF.

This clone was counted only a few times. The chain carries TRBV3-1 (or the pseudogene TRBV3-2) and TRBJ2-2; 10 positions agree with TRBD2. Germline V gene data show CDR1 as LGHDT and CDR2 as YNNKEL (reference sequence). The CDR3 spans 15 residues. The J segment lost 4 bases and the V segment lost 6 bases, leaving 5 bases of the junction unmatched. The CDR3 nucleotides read TGTGCCAGCAGTCCCAGCGGGGGGGGCACCGGGGAGCTGTTTTTT. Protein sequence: CASSPSGGGTGELFF.

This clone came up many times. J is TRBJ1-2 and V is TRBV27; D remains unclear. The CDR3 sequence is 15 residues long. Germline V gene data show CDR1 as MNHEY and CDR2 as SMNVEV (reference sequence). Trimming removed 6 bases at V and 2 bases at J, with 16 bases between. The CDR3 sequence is CASRRAPGANYGYTF. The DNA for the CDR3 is TGTGCCAGCAGGCGGGCCCCGGGAGCGAACTATGGCTACACCTTC.

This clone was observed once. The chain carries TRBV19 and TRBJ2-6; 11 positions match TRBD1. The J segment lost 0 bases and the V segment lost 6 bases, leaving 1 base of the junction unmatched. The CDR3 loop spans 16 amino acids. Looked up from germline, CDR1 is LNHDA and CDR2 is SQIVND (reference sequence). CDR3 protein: CASRDRGLSGANVLTF. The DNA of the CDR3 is TGTGCCAGTAGGGACAGGGGGCTCTCTGGGGCCAACGTCCTGACTTTC.

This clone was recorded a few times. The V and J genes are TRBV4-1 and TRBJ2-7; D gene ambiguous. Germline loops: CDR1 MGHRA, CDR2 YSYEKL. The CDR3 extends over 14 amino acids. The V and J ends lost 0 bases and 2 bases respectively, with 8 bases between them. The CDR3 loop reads CASSQEATPYEQYF. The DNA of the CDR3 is TGCGCCAGCAGCCAAGAGGCGACACCCTACGAGCAGTACTTC.

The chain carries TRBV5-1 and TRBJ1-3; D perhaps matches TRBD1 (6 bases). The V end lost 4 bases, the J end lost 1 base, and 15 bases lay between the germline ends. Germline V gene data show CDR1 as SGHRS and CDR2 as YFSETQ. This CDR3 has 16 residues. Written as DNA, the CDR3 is TGCGCCAGCAGCCCTACCGACAGGCCATCTGGAAACACCATATATTTT. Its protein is CASSPTDRPSGNTIYF.

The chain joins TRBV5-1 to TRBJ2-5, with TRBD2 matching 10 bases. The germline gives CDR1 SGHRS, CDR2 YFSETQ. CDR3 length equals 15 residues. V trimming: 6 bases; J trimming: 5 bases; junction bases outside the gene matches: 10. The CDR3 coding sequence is TGCGCCAGCAACGGATTAGCGGGGGGCGGGGAGACCCAGTACTTC. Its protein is CASNGLAGGGETQYF.